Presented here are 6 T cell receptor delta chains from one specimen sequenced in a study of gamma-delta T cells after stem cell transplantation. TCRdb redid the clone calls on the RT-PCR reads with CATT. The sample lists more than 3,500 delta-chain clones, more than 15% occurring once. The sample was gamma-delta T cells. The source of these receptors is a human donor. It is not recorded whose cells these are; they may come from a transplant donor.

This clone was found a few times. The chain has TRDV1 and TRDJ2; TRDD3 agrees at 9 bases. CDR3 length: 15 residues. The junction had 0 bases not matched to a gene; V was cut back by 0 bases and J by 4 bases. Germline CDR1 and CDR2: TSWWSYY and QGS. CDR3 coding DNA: TGTGCTCTTGGGGAACTGGGGATACGGACAGCACAACTCTTCTTT. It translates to CALGELGIRTAQLFF.

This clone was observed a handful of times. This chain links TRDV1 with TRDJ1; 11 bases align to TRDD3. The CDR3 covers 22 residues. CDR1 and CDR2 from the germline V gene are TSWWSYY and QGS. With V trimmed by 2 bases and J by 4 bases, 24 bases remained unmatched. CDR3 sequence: CALGEFSLRPFVLGDIIDKLIF. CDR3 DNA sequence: TGTGCTCTTGGGGAATTTTCCCTACGTCCCTTTGTACTGGGGGATATCATCGATAAACTCATCTTT.

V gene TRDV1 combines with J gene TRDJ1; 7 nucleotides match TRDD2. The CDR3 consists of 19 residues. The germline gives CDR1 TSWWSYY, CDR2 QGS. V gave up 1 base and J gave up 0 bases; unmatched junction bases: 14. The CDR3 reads CALGERHSYEVPYTDKLIF. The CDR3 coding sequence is TGTGCTCTTGGGGAACGCCATTCCTACGAGGTCCCTTACACCGATAAACTCATCTTT.

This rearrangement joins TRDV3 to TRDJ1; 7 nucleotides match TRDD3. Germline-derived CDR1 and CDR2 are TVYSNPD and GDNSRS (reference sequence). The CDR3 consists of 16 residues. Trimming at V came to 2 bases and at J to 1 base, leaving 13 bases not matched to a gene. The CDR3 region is CAFDSGGSCSTDKLIF. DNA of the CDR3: TGTGCCTTTGACTCTGGGGGGAGTTGTTCCACCGATAAACTCATCTTT.

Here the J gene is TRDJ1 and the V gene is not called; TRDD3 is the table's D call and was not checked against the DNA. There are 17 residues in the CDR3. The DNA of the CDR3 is TGTGCTAGTGGGGGCCCCGAAGCGGGGGGACACACCGATAAACTCATCTTT. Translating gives CASGGPEAGGHTDKLIF.

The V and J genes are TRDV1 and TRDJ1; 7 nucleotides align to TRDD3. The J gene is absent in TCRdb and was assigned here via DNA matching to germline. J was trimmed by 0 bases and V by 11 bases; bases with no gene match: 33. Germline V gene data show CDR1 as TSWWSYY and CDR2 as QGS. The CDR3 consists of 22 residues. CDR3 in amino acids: CAIFINTETHRLGYPDTDKLIF. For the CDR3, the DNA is TGTGCTATTTTCATCAATACGGAAACTCACCGATTGGGATACCCGGACACCGATAAACTCATCTTT.